Listed here are 20 T cell receptor beta chains from one sample, sequenced in a study of tumor-infiltrating lymphocytes in primary liver carcinoma. The investigators made TCR beta cDNA from around 530 ng total RNA, using a constant-region primer. It was through three nested multiplex PCR rounds of slightly modified ARM-PCR that TCR beta libraries arose. The two initial PCR rounds, approximately 10 cycles each, used TRBV1-TRBV30 forward and C-beta reverse primers. TCRdb analysed the multiplex PCR reads with MiXCR anew, one entry per CDR3 protein. The sample includes roughly 120,000 distinct CDR3 sequences, around 64% of them seen just once. Joint extraction of RNA and DNA used about 17-31 mg of bulk tissue that was unsorted. Sequencing was carried out using liver tumor tissue from sampling region 3. Subset defined: tumor region T3, left-lateral pole. The receptors stem from a woman aged 55-70 years with primary liver carcinoma and hepatitis B virus infection.

At least ten counts were recorded for this clonotype. The chain combines TRBV12-5 with TRBJ2-3; no definite D call. The germline V gene has CDR1 LGHNT and CDR2 FRNRAP. Trimming pared 3 bases from V and 5 bases from J, leaving 3 bases between. The CDR3 extends over 11 amino acids. The CDR3 here is CASGLRDTQYF. CDR3 nucleotide sequence: TGTGCTAGTGGTTTACGAGATACGCAGTATTTT.

This clonotype was detected many times. V is TRBV29-1 and J is TRBJ2-7; TRBD1 is a possible D gene (7 bases). The germline V gene encodes CDR1 SQVTM and CDR2 ANQGSEA. The germline V and J ends were trimmed by 7 bases and 6 bases, with 16 bases remaining between them. The length of the CDR3 is 12 residues. The CDR3 sequence is CSGGDRLREQYF. The CDR3 DNA sequence: TGCAGCGGGGGGGACAGATTGCGCGAGCAGTACTTC.

This clonotype was seen only a few times. Since a much larger clone is just one base distant, this may be a read error. The rearrangement links TRBV6-1 to TRBJ2-1, with TRBD2 matching over 10 bases. This CDR3 spans 14 amino acids. Germline values: CDR1 MNHNS, CDR2 SASEGT. CDR3 sequence: CASTAGLANNGQFF. CDR3 sequence (DNA): TGTGCCAGCACCGCGGGACTAGCGAACAATGGGCAGTTCTTC.

This clonotype was recorded at least ten times. The V call is TRBV4-2, the J call TRBJ2-7, with 13 bases matching TRBD2. There are 16 residues in the CDR3. V was clipped by 1 base and J by 6 bases; unmatched bases: 6. Germline-derived CDR1 and CDR2 are LGHNA and YNFKEQ. CDR3 nucleotide sequence: TGTGCCAGCAGCCAAGGGACTAGCGGGAGAGGGAGCGAGCAGTACTTC. Amino acids: CASSQGTSGRGSEQYF.

Points on this clonotype: The junction and the germline gene differ at one end; a read error may be behind it. This rearrangement joins TRBV11-3 to TRBJ2-6, with TRBD1 as a possible D gene (5 bases). Germline CDR1 reads SGHNT; CDR2 reads YENEEA. The CDR3 contains 15 residues. CDR3 region: CASSRSGSGVNALTF. In DNA, the CDR3 is TGTGCCAGCAGCCGGTCAGGGTCTGGGGTCAACGCCCTGACTTTC.

The V gene is TRBV9, the J gene TRBJ2-1; TRBD1 matches at 7 bases. CDR1 and CDR2 from the germline V gene are SGDLS and YYNGEE. The CDR3 spans 17 residues. With V trimmed by 4 bases and J by 2 bases, 12 bases remained unmatched. The CDR3 bases are TGTGCCAGCAGCCCTCGAGGGGGCGCCACAACCTACAATGAGCAGTTCTTC. Protein product: CASSPRGGATTYNEQFF.

The chain combines TRBV6-1 with TRBJ2-2; 10 bases match TRBD1. CDR1 and CDR2 (germline): MNHNS, SASEGT. The CDR3 is 14 amino acids. V lost 9 bases and J lost 8; bases outside the gene matches: 9. The CDR3 region has the DNA TGTGCCAGTGGGACAGGGGTAGGCACTGGGGAGCTGTTTTTT. As protein: CASGTGVGTGELFF.

In the case of this clonotype: This sequence may be a read error, since a much larger clone differs from it by one base. The gene calls are TRBV28 and TRBJ2-5; possibly TRBD1 or TRBD2 for D (5 bases each). Germline V gene data show CDR1 as MDHEN and CDR2 as SYDVKM. This CDR3 comprises 16 residues. With 3 bases removed from V and 2 bases from J, the gap between germline ends came to 16 bases. This CDR3 reads CASSLRDGDPQETQYF. CDR3 coding DNA: TGTGCCAGCAGTTTGAGGGACGGAGATCCTCAAGAGACCCAGTACTTC.

To note about this clonotype: This clone may be a read error of a much larger clone one base away. The CDR3 region has the DNA TGTGCCAACAGACCTACAGGGCCTAATGAAAAACTGTTTTTT. The encoded protein is CANRPTGPNEKLFF. V and J are TRBV12-3 or TRBV12-4 and TRBJ1-4, with a tentative D call TRBD1 (6 bases). Between the trimmed V and J ends, which lost 10 bases and 3 bases, there was a span of 15 bases. CDR3 length: 14 residues.

As regards this clonotype: Relative to the germline gene, one junction end is altered; a read error may explain this. The DNA of the CDR3 is TGCGCCGGCAGCTTGGCGGTATTAAGCACAGATACTCAGTATTTT. As protein: CAGSLAVLSTDTQYF. The rearrangement links TRBV5-1 to TRBJ2-3; D uncertain. Germline lookup yields CDR1 SGHRS and CDR2 YFSETQ. This CDR3 region has 15 residues.

The chain is built from TRBV11-2 and TRBJ1-1; TRBD1 matches at 7 bases. Germline values: CDR1 SGHAT, CDR2 FQNNGV. V lost 5 bases and J lost 3; bases outside the gene matches: 9. The CDR3 covers 15 residues. The CDR3 spells CASSPRGQGHTEAFF. The CDR3 coding sequence is TGTGCCAGCAGCCCTAGGGGGCAGGGTCACACTGAAGCTTTCTTT.

The chain joins TRBV28 to TRBJ2-5; D call uncertain. V was pared by 5 bases and J by 5 bases, with 12 bases between. The CDR3 runs 13 residues. CDR1 MDHEN and CDR2 SYDVKM come from the germline V gene. The CDR3 protein is CASSPTVVETQYF. As DNA, the CDR3 is TGTGCCAGCAGTCCGACGGTCGTGGAGACCCAGTACTTC.

This sequence joins TRBV11-2 and TRBJ2-1; 7 bases fit TRBD2. Germline loops: CDR1 SGHAT, CDR2 FQNNGV. The CDR3 consists of 17 residues. With 5 bases clipped from V and 8 bases from J, the junction kept 18 bases outside the gene matches. The CDR3 loop is CASSPFPLPSAGDEQFF. The CDR3 bases are TGTGCCAGCAGCCCCTTCCCCCTCCCGTCCGCGGGGGATGAGCAGTTCTTC.

A word on this clonotype: One end of the junction is discordant with germline, which a read error may explain. The chain carries TRBV6-1 and TRBJ1-1; a possible D gene is TRBD1 (6 bases). This CDR3 spans 15 amino acids. CDR1 and CDR2 (germline): MNHNS, SASEGT. This CDR3 is CVSRGKTVWNTEAFF. The CDR3 DNA is TGTGTCAGCAGGGGAAAGACAGTGTGGAACACTGAAGCTTTCTTT.

This clonotype was counted ten times or more. This chain links TRBV5-5 with TRBJ2-3; the match to TRBD1 covers 9 bases. The germline CDR1 and CDR2 sequences are SGHKS and YYEKEE (reference sequence). V dropped 4 bases and J dropped 3; count of bases not matched to a gene: 12. The length of the CDR3 is 17 residues. The CDR3 region is CASSLLLGGQGTDTQYF. CDR3 bases: TGTGCCAGCAGCCTCTTATTGGGGGGACAGGGAACAGATACGCAGTATTTT.

This clonotype ranks as medium-sized. The rearrangement joins TRBV11-2 to TRBJ1-2; D ambiguous. The CDR3 extends over 13 amino acids. With 5 bases removed from V and 1 base from J, the gap between germline ends came to 8 bases. Per germline, CDR1 SGHAT and CDR2 FQNNGV. The chain's CDR3 is CASSPTHNYGYTF. CDR3 coding DNA: TGTGCCAGCAGCCCGACCCATAACTATGGCTACACCTTC.

This clonotype was counted a few times. One base away lies a much larger clone, so this may be a sequencing read error. The CDR3 carries no conserved terminal phenylalanine or tryptophan, so it likely arises from a read error. The chain has TRBV6-1 and TRBJ1-1; TRBD1 matches 7 bases. Trimming cost V 6 bases and J 1 base; bases outside gene matches: 8. The CDR3 covers 15 residues. Germline V gives CDR1 MNHNS, CDR2 SASEGT. DNA of the CDR3: TGTGCCAGCAGGACTACGACAGGGAGGAACACTGAAGCTTTCTAT. It specifies CASRTTTGRNTEAFY.

This clonotype was picked up a small number of times. This chain connects TRBV28 to TRBJ2-1, with 12 bases identical to TRBD2. CDR3 length equals 16 residues. V was pared by 10 bases and J by 9 bases, with 16 bases of the junction left unmatched. CDR1 MDHEN and CDR2 SYDVKM come from the germline V gene. CDR3 residues: CAIASTGTSGFTEQFF. The CDR3 nucleotides are TGTGCCATCGCCTCCACCGGGACTAGCGGGTTTACTGAGCAGTTCTTC.

In the case of this clonotype: Its ends do not fully match the called genes, so a read error is possible. The chain links TRBV11-2 to TRBJ2-1; 9 bases are shared with TRBD2. This CDR3 is 18 amino acids long. CDR1 and CDR2 (germline): SGHAT, FQNNGV. In DNA, the CDR3 is TGTGCCAATAGCTTAGTATTGGCGGGAGGGTCCGGCCCACTTGAGCATTTCTTC. Its protein product is CANSLVLAGGSGPLEHFF. The full variable domain, in which reference TRBV11-2 and TRBJ2-1 provide the parts outside the CDR3, is EAGVAQSPRYKIIEKRQSVAFWCNPISGHATLYWYQQILGQGPKLLIQFQNNGVVDDSQLPKDRFSAERLKGVDSTLKIQPAKLEDSAVYLCANSLVLAGGSGPLEHFFGPGTRLTVL.

This clonotype occurred many times. The rearrangement uses TRBV14 and TRBJ2-7; D gene unclear. Trimming pared 3 bases from V and 9 bases from J, leaving 9 bases between. Germline V gene sequence: CDR1 SGHDN, CDR2 FVKESK. The CDR3 is made up of 11 amino acids. Here the CDR3 reads CASSHKHGQYF. Written as DNA, the CDR3 is TGTGCCAGCAGCCACAAACACGGGCAGTACTTC.